The rows below give T cell receptor beta chains drawn from one sample of a study of CXCR3-negative and CXCR3-positive naive CD8 T cells. Using the 5' RACE reads, TCRdb records one entry per CDR3 protein without DNA. There are 80,000 to 100,000 distinct CDR3 sequences in the sample, with 0.82% held by the top ten. The sample comprised naive CXCR3+ CD8+ T cells from blood. These receptors were taken from a human donor in good health. Some clones in this sample may be carry-over from other donors' samples. The CDR3 runs from the conserved cysteine through the conserved F or W. The order of the fields is J gene, V gene, CDR3 protein.

j_call: TRBJ2-3
v_call: TRBV28
cdr3_aa: CANSRQAHTDTQYF

j_call: TRBJ1-1
v_call: TRBV7-9
cdr3_aa: CASTAAGGGTEAFF

j_call: TRBJ2-7
v_call: TRBV9
cdr3_aa: CASSARDGTYEQYF

j_call: TRBJ2-1
v_call: TRBV6-2/TRBV6-3
cdr3_aa: CASSYSILRGEQFF

j_call: TRBJ2-7
v_call: TRBV28
cdr3_aa: CASSRLILQGSYEQYF

j_call: TRBJ2-7
v_call: TRBV7-2
cdr3_aa: CASTGQWSSYEQYF

j_call: TRBJ2-7
v_call: TRBV7-2
cdr3_aa: CASSFYNGHSYEQYF

j_call: TRBJ2-1
v_call: TRBV5-1
cdr3_aa: CASSLGTDNEQFF

j_call: TRBJ2-7
v_call: TRBV27
cdr3_aa: CASSLWGGGVYEQYF

j_call: TRBJ2-1
v_call: TRBV7-3
cdr3_aa: CASSLVGYGEQFF

j_call: TRBJ2-5
v_call: TRBV5-1
cdr3_aa: CASSLAPASQETQYF

j_call: TRBJ2-7
v_call: TRBV28
cdr3_aa: CATQQGKISEQYF

j_call: TRBJ2-3
v_call: TRBV10-1
cdr3_aa: CASTLPPWAKDTQYF

j_call: TRBJ2-5
v_call: TRBV5-4
cdr3_aa: CASSLDRDPRTQYF

j_call: TRBJ2-1
v_call: TRBV6-2/TRBV6-3
cdr3_aa: CASSYLTFLYEQFF

j_call: TRBJ2-5
v_call: TRBV28
cdr3_aa: CASSSGQGEETQYF

j_call: TRBJ1-5
v_call: TRBV6-5
cdr3_aa: CASSYSVPGGGSQPQHF

j_call: TRBJ1-2
v_call: TRBV29-1
cdr3_aa: CSVGTDYGYTF

j_call: TRBJ1-1
v_call: TRBV5-6
cdr3_aa: CASSFGDLEAFF

j_call: TRBJ2-5
v_call: TRBV20-1
cdr3_aa: CSARGIRWDRELGKETQYF

j_call: TRBJ1-5
v_call: TRBV5-1
cdr3_aa: CASSLGTGYDQPQHF

j_call: TRBJ2-7
v_call: TRBV2
cdr3_aa: CASSGRDLQTYEQYF

j_call: TRBJ2-7
v_call: TRBV29-1
cdr3_aa: CSVRDRVSEQYF

j_call: TRBJ2-7
v_call: TRBV5-1
cdr3_aa: CASRVEKSAAPYEQYF

j_call: TRBJ1-4
v_call: TRBV5-1
cdr3_aa: CASSAVEATNEKLFF

j_call: TRBJ1-1
v_call: TRBV18
cdr3_aa: CASSPGTHFNTEAFF

j_call: TRBJ2-1
v_call: TRBV5-1
cdr3_aa: CASSLGGILLNEQFF

j_call: TRBJ2-1
v_call: TRBV2
cdr3_aa: CASTRGYNEQFF

j_call: TRBJ1-3
v_call: TRBV7-9
cdr3_aa: CASSSSFFSGNTIYF

j_call: TRBJ1-1
v_call: TRBV20-1
cdr3_aa: CSARHRAEPLSTEAFF

j_call: TRBJ2-7
v_call: TRBV5-5
cdr3_aa: CASSAEGGPSYEQYF

j_call: TRBJ2-5
v_call: TRBV5-6
cdr3_aa: CASSLSFRGAGETQYF

j_call: TRBJ2-5
v_call: TRBV7-9
cdr3_aa: CASSPGAVTGRSETQYF

j_call: TRBJ1-5
v_call: TRBV2
cdr3_aa: CASSEHNNQPQHF

j_call: TRBJ2-1
v_call: TRBV9
cdr3_aa: CASSRAGTDYNEQFF

j_call: TRBJ2-1
v_call: TRBV28
cdr3_aa: CASGEREGSYNEQFF

j_call: TRBJ2-7
v_call: TRBV29-1
cdr3_aa: CSVDGLTTWAYEQYF

j_call: TRBJ2-7
v_call: TRBV10-3
cdr3_aa: CAISELAGENEQYF

j_call: TRBJ2-5
v_call: TRBV19
cdr3_aa: CASNSGSQETQYF

j_call: TRBJ2-2
v_call: TRBV11-2
cdr3_aa: CASSLGAVYTGELFF

j_call: TRBJ2-1
v_call: TRBV11-2
cdr3_aa: CASSDLANEQFF

j_call: TRBJ2-3
v_call: TRBV29-1
cdr3_aa: CSAGLVLSADTQYF

j_call: TRBJ2-2
v_call: TRBV6-2/TRBV6-3
cdr3_aa: CASIPRDTLTGELFF

j_call: TRBJ2-7
v_call: TRBV7-9
cdr3_aa: CASSSRTSNYEQYF

j_call: TRBJ1-2
v_call: TRBV5-1
cdr3_aa: CASSFPGQIDYTF

j_call: TRBJ2-1
v_call: TRBV6-2/TRBV6-3
cdr3_aa: CASSYSAPLYNEQFF

j_call: TRBJ2-3
v_call: TRBV5-1
cdr3_aa: CASSPGGVADTQYF

j_call: TRBJ2-5
v_call: TRBV28
cdr3_aa: CASSPREIAGQETQYF

j_call: TRBJ2-3
v_call: TRBV10-3
cdr3_aa: CAISGDVGGLDTQYF